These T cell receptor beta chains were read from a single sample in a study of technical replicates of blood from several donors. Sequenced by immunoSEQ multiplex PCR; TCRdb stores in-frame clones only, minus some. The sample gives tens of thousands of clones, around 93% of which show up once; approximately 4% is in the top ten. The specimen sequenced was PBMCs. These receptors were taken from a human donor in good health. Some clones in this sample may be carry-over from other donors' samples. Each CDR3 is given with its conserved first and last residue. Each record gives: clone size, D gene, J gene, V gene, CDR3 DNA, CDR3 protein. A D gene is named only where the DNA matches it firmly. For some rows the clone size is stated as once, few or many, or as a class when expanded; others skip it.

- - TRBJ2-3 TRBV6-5 TGTGCCAGCAGTTACTCGCAGAAAAGCACAGATACGCAGTATTTT CASSYSQKSTDTQYF
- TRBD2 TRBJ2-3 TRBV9 TGTGCCAGCAGCGTAGACGGGGGGAGCACAGATACGCAGTATTTT CASSVDGGSTDTQYF
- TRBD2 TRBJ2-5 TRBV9 TGTGCCAGCAGCACCACTAGCGGTGTGGAGACCCAGTACTTC CASSTTSGVETQYF
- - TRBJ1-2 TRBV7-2 TGTGCCAGCAGCTTAGTTCTCTCGGACTCAGGACGGGGCTACACCTTC CASSLVLSDSGRGYTF
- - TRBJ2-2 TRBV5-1 TGCGCCAGCAGCTGGGGACTCAAAACCGGGGAGCTGTTTTTT CASSWGLKTGELFF
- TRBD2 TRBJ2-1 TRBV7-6 TGTGCCAGCAGCTTGGGACTAGCGGGAGGAAATGAGCAGTTCTTC CASSLGLAGGNEQFF
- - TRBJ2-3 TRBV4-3 TGCGCCAGCAGCCAGGTGGGGGGGCGGGCAGATACGCAGTATTTT CASSQVGGRADTQYF
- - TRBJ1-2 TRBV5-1 TGCGCCAGCAGCTTGGGCAGGGTTTATGGCTACACCTTC CASSLGRVYGYTF
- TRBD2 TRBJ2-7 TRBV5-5 TGTGCCAGCAGCCCGACTAGCGGGAGTTACGAGCAGTACTTC CASSPTSGSYEQYF
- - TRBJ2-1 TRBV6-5 TGTGCCAGCAGTTACTCGAATCGGGGGACGCATGAGCAGTTCTTC CASSYSNRGTHEQFF
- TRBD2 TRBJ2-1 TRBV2 TGTGCCAGCAGCGCACGGCGCGGGGGAAACAATGAGCAGTTCTTC CASSARRGGNNEQFF
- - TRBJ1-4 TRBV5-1 TGCGCCAGCAGCCCGGGGTATAATGAAAAACTGTTTTTT CASSPGYNEKLFF
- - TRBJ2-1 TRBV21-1 TGTGCCAGCAGACCAAGACAGGGGGCAAAGTACAATGAGCAGTTCTTC CASRPRQGAKYNEQFF
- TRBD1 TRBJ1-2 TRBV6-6 TGTGCCAGCAGTTACCCGGGACAGGTCTATGGCTACACCTTC CASSYPGQVYGYTF
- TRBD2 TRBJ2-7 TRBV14 TGTGCCAGCAGCGAGACTAGCGGTTACGAGCAGTACTTC CASSETSGYEQYF
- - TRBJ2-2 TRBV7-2 TGTGCCAGCAGCGAGAGAGGATACACCGGGGAGCTGTTTTTT CASSERGYTGELFF
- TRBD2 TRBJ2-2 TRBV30 TGTGCCTGGAGTATAAGGACTAGCGGTACCGGGGAGCTGTTTTTT CAWSIRTSGTGELFF
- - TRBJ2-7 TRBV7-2 TGTGCCAGCAGCTTAGTTACGGACGAGCAGTACTTC CASSLVTDEQYF
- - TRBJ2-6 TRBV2 TGTGCCAGCAGTGATAGTGGGGCCAACGTCCTGACTTTC CASSDSGANVLTF
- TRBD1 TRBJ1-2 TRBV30 TGTGCCTGGAGCAGGGAGGCAGGGGGCCATGGCTACACCTTC CAWSREAGGHGYTF
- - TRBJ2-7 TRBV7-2 TGTGCCAGCAGCTTCGCCGGGCCAGGGGAGCAGTACTTC CASSFAGPGEQYF
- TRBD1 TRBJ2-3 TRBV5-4 TGTGCCAGCAGCTTGGGGGACAGGGGCAGTACAGATACGCAGTATTTT CASSLGDRGSTDTQYF
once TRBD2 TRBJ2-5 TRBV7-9 TGTGCCAGCAGCTTAGGTCTCCCTCTACTAGCGGGGGAAGAGACCCAGTACTTC CASSLGLPLLAGEETQYF
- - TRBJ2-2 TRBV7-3 TGTGCCAGCAGCCGACTAGGGAGCACCGGGGAGCTGTTTTTT CASSRLGSTGELFF
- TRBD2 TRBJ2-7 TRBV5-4 TGTGCCAGCGGAAACGGGGGGATCTACGAGCAGTACTTC CASGNGGIYEQYF
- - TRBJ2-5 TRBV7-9 TGTGCCAGCAGCTTATGGACGGGAAGCCAAGAGACCCAGTACTTC CASSLWTGSQETQYF
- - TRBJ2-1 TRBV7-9 TGTGCCAGCAGCTTAGCGGGGGGGGCGGATGAGCAGTTCTTC CASSLAGGADEQFF
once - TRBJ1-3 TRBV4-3 TGCGCCAGCAGCCAAGAACGCGGCTCTGGAAACACCATATATTTT CASSQERGSGNTIYF